Listed here are 18 T cell receptor beta chains from one sample, sequenced in a study of identical twins. Via MiXCR, TCRdb re-called the 5' RACE reads, giving one row per CDR3 protein. The sample contains approximately 230,000 distinct CDR3 sequences, under 8.5% of which appear only once. These data are also associated with another study on T cells expressing NK-cell markers.

Sequenced material: CD8+ T cells sorted from blood. The receptors here all came from a woman aged 18-29 years in good health.

This clonotype was detected only a few times. The gene calls are TRBV6-2 or TRBV6-3 and TRBJ2-2; the match to TRBD2 covers 13 bases. Losses at the gene ends were 0 bases for V and 2 bases for J; bases not matched to a gene: 3. Germline CDR1 is MNHEY and CDR2 is SVGEGT. This CDR3 has 18 residues. The CDR3 bases are TGTGCCAGCAGTTACTCCCCGGGACTAGCGGGAAACACCGGGGAGCTGTTTTTT. It codes for CASSYSPGLAGNTGELFF.

This clonotype was counted a few times. This chain joins TRBV6-2 or TRBV6-3 and TRBJ2-1, with 7 bases that match TRBD2. Germline V lookup: CDR1 MNHEY, CDR2 SVGEGT. This CDR3 is built from 14 residues. V shed 6 bases, J shed 2 bases, and the junction held 4 bases outside the gene matches. The CDR3 protein is CASRYGTTYNEQFF. DNA of the CDR3: TGTGCCAGCAGGTACGGGACTACCTACAATGAGCAGTTCTTC.

The rearrangement joins TRBV12-3 or TRBV12-4 to TRBJ2-7; 9 bases line up with TRBD1. Trimming cost V 6 bases and J 0 bases; bases outside gene matches: 3. The CDR3 has 14 residues. CDR3 DNA sequence: TGTGCCAGCAGGGGGACAGGGATCTCCTACGAGCAGTACTTC. Translating gives CASRGTGISYEQYF.

The rearrangement uses TRBV6-2 or TRBV6-3 and TRBJ2-6; possible D gene TRBD1, 5 bases. The CDR3 runs 18 residues. The germline gives CDR1 MNHEY, CDR2 SVGEGT. V lost 0 bases to trimming and J lost 2 bases, with 14 bases between them. The CDR3, as DNA: TGTGCCAGCAGTTACTCGAGACAGAAGGACCCTGGGGCCAACGTCCTGACTTTC. Translated: CASSYSRQKDPGANVLTF.

This clonotype showed up many times. The chain couples TRBV27 to TRBJ2-3; D gene ambiguous. The CDR3 totals 10 residues. V lost 10 bases to trimming and J lost 2 bases, with 4 bases between them. CDR1 and CDR2 from the germline V gene are MNHEY and SMNVEV (reference sequence). Written as DNA, the CDR3 is TGTGCCACCTCCACAGATACGCAGTATTTT. It translates to CATSTDTQYF.

This chain connects TRBV27 to TRBJ2-4, with 8 bases matching TRBD2. This CDR3 has 13 amino acids. The J segment lost 8 bases and the V segment lost 6 bases, leaving 6 bases of the junction unmatched. Germline V gene data show CDR1 as MNHEY and CDR2 as SMNVEV (reference sequence). This CDR3 is CASRFGGADIQYF. The CDR3 DNA sequence: TGTGCCAGCAGATTCGGGGGGGCGGACATTCAGTACTTC.

The V call is TRBV27, the J call TRBJ2-1; D is ambiguous. This CDR3 spans 15 amino acids. Germline V gene sequence: CDR1 MNHEY, CDR2 SMNVEV (reference sequence). Deletions cut 3 bases from V and 0 bases from J, with 9 bases between. The CDR3 loop reads CASSFSKSSYNEQFF. In DNA form, the CDR3 reads TGTGCCAGCAGTTTCAGCAAGAGCTCCTACAATGAGCAGTTCTTC.

In this sample, this clonotype turned up a few times. The gene calls are TRBV2 and TRBJ2-4; D gene uncertain. Deletions cut 9 bases from V and 4 bases from J, with 10 bases between. The germline V gene has CDR1 SNHLY and CDR2 FYNNEI. The CDR3 contains 12 residues. This CDR3 reads CASTGEKNIQYF. In DNA, the CDR3 is TGTGCCAGTACTGGGGAAAAAAACATTCAGTACTTC.

This clonotype was observed a handful of times. The chain employs TRBV6-2 or TRBV6-3 and TRBJ1-2, with D uncertain. Germline CDR1 is MNHEY and CDR2 is SVGEGT. The V gene lost 5 bases and the J gene lost 5 bases, with 6 bases spanning the gap. This CDR3 spans 11 amino acids. The CDR3 is CASSEIYGYTF. CDR3 in DNA: TGTGCCAGCAGTGAAATATATGGCTACACCTTC.

The genes are TRBV29-1 and TRBJ2-7, with D perhaps TRBD2 (5 bases). The V gene lost 2 bases and the J gene lost 0 bases, with 11 bases spanning the gap. The CDR3 spans 14 residues. Germline values: CDR1 SQVTM, CDR2 ANQGSEA. Here the CDR3 reads CSVEIASSSYEQYF. The CDR3 coding sequence is TGCAGCGTTGAAATCGCTAGCAGCTCCTACGAGCAGTACTTC.

This clonotype was observed a few times. The V gene is TRBV29-1, the J gene TRBJ1-2; D call uncertain. The CDR3 totals 15 residues. Trimming shortened V by 4 bases and J by 3 bases, and 18 bases separated the two germline ends. CDR1 and CDR2 (germline): SQVTM, ANQGSEA. The CDR3 bases are TGCAGCGTTGGAATGGTCGAGAGGACGGACTATGGCTACACCTTC. It encodes CSVGMVERTDYGYTF. The whole variable domain, remainder taken from reference TRBV29-1 and TRBJ1-2, is SAVISQKPSRDICQRGTSLTIQCQVDSQVTMMFWYRQQPGQSLTLIATANQGSEATYESGFVIDKFPISRPNLTFSTLTVSNMSPEDSSIYLCSVGMVERTDYGYTFGSGTRLTVV.

This clonotype was picked up a small number of times. The CDR3 DNA reads TGTGCCAGCAGTCCCGGAGACGGCTCCACTGGCTACACCTTC. This codes for CASSPGDGSTGYTF. This chain connects TRBV6-1 to TRBJ1-2; unclear D gene. Germline CDR1 and CDR2: MNHNS and SASEGT. This CDR3 contains 14 residues. Between the trimmed V and J ends, which lost 5 bases and 7 bases, there was a span of 17 bases.

This clonotype was counted a few times. The V gene is TRBV20-1, the J gene TRBJ1-6; D perhaps matches TRBD1 (5 bases). Germline V gene lookup returns CDR1 DFQATT and CDR2 SNEGSKA (reference sequence). The CDR3 runs to 14 residues. Trimming removed 0 bases from V and 10 bases from J, with 13 bases in between. In DNA form, the CDR3 reads TGCAGTGCTAGAGACGGAGGGGCTGGATCACCCCTCCACTTT. Translated, it gives CSARDGGAGSPLHF.

This clonotype was found many times. This chain links TRBV25-1 with TRBJ2-7; a possible D gene is TRBD1 (5 bases). Trimming cost V 4 bases and J 5 bases, with 12 bases left between them. Germline-derived CDR1 and CDR2 are MGHDK and SYGVNS. There are 13 residues in the CDR3. CDR3 sequence reads: CASSVAGFHEQYF. CDR3 nucleotide sequence: TGTGCCAGCAGTGTCGCAGGGTTCCACGAGCAGTACTTC.

This clonotype was detected ten times or more. This chain connects TRBV7-9 to TRBJ2-2; TRBD2 matches 10 bases. J was trimmed by 1 base and V by 1 base; bases with no gene match: 3. CDR3 length equals 17 residues. CDR1 SEHNR and CDR2 FQNEAQ come from the germline V gene (reference sequence). CDR3 nucleotides: TGTGCCAGCAGCTTAGTCTGGACTAGCGGGAACACCGGGGAGCTGTTTTTT. It is translated as CASSLVWTSGNTGELFF.

The chain couples TRBV20-1 to TRBJ2-1; 10 bases fit TRBD2. Germline assignment: CDR1 DFQATT and CDR2 SNEGSKA (reference sequence). The CDR3 runs to 18 residues. V was clipped by 0 bases and J by 2 bases; unmatched bases: 10. The CDR3 region is CSARDLAASGSAYNEQFF. The CDR3 nucleotides read TGCAGTGCTAGAGATCTTGCAGCTAGCGGGAGCGCCTACAATGAGCAGTTCTTC.

The chain employs TRBV6-2 or TRBV6-3 and TRBJ1-5; 9 positions agree with TRBD1. The CDR3 consists of 13 residues. V dropped 7 bases and J dropped 6; count of bases not matched to a gene: 4. Looked up from germline, CDR1 is MNHEY and CDR2 is SVGEGT. The CDR3 DNA reads as TGTGCCAGCAATACAGGGGGCCGTCAGCCCCAGCATTTT. Translated, it gives CASNTGGRQPQHF.

The chain employs TRBV7-6 and TRBJ2-1; 9 bases are shared with TRBD2. The CDR3 spans 16 residues. V shed 3 bases and J 3 bases; nucleotides not matched to a gene: 6. The germline V gene encodes CDR1 SGHVS and CDR2 FNYEAQ. The CDR3 nucleotides read TGTGCCAGCAGCTTGGTACTAGCGGGCCTCTACAATGAGCAGTTCTTC. Its translation: CASSLVLAGLYNEQFF.